Shown below are 5 T cell receptor beta chains from a single sample sequenced in a study of T cell repertoires in cytomegalovirus infection. No cognate antigen is known for these TCRs. TCRdb re-derived calls from the reads in MiXCR, one entry per CDR3 protein. The table has about 830,000 distinct CDR3 sequences, about 30% seen once; the top ten hold 9.5% to 15%. The material sequenced was cultured CD8+ T cells from PBMCs, taken from culture after CMV antigen stimulation. Source of these receptors: a human donor in good health (CMV status not recorded). Some clones in this sample may be carry-over from other donors' samples.

The chain employs TRBV6-1 and TRBJ2-4; D gene unclear. The V end lost 1 base, the J end lost 8 bases, and 6 bases lay between the germline ends. This CDR3 has 12 amino acids. Germline V lookup: CDR1 MNHNS, CDR2 SASEGT. This chain's CDR3 is CASSEVRYIQYF. The CDR3 region has the DNA TGTGCCAGCAGTGAAGTCAGGTACATTCAGTACTTC.

This clonotype was counted a few times. The rearrangement uses TRBV7-2 and TRBJ2-1; TRBD2 might be the D (6 bases). V dropped 10 bases and J dropped 7 bases, with 17 bases sitting between them. Germline V CDR1 and CDR2: SGHTA, FQGNSA. The CDR3 covers 13 residues. The CDR3 sequence: CATPGEGWNEQFF. The CDR3 DNA reads as TGTGCCACCCCGGGGGAAGGGTGGAATGAGCAGTTCTTC.

This clonotype came up many times. The gene calls are TRBV2 and TRBJ1-3; TRBD1 might be the D (6 bases). Germline lookup yields CDR1 SNHLY and CDR2 FYNNEI. Deletions cut 6 bases from V and 1 base from J, with 10 bases between. CDR3 size: 14 residues. Written as DNA, the CDR3 is TGTGCCAGCAGCCCACAGGGTTCTGGAAACACCATATATTTT. This translates into CASSPQGSGNTIYF.

V is TRBV6-5 and J is TRBJ1-1; TRBD1 matches 7 bases. V lost 5 bases to trimming and J lost 7 bases; unmatched junction nucleotides: 7. CDR1 is MNHEY, CDR2 SVGAGI, per germline. The CDR3 totals 13 residues. The CDR3 region is CASSVRGLDEAFF. The CDR3 nucleotides read TGTGCCAGCAGTGTGAGGGGGCTAGATGAAGCTTTCTTT.

This clonotype was counted only a few times. The chain has TRBV29-1 and TRBJ2-1, with TRBD2 identical over 8 bases. V trimming: 4 bases; J trimming: 8 bases; junction bases outside the gene matches: 7. The CDR3 is 13 amino acids. The germline CDR1 and CDR2 sequences are SQVTM and ANQGSEA. CDR3 in DNA: TGCAGCGTTGCCCGGGGGGGTTTTGATGAGCAGTTCTTC. Protein product: CSVARGGFDEQFF.